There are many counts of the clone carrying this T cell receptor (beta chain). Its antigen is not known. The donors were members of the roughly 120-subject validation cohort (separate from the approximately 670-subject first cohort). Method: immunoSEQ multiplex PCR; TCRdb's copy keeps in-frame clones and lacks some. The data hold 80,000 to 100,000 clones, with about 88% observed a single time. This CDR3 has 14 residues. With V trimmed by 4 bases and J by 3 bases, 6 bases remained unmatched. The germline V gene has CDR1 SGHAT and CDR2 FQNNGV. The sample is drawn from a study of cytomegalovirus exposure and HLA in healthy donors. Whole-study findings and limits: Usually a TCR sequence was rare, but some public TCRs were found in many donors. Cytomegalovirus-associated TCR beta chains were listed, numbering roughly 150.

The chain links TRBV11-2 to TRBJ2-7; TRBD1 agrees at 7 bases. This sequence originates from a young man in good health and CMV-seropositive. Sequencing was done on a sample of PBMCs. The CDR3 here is CASSSNPGGYEQYF. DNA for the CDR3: TGTGCCAGCAGCTCAAATCCAGGGGGCTACGAGCAGTACTTC.